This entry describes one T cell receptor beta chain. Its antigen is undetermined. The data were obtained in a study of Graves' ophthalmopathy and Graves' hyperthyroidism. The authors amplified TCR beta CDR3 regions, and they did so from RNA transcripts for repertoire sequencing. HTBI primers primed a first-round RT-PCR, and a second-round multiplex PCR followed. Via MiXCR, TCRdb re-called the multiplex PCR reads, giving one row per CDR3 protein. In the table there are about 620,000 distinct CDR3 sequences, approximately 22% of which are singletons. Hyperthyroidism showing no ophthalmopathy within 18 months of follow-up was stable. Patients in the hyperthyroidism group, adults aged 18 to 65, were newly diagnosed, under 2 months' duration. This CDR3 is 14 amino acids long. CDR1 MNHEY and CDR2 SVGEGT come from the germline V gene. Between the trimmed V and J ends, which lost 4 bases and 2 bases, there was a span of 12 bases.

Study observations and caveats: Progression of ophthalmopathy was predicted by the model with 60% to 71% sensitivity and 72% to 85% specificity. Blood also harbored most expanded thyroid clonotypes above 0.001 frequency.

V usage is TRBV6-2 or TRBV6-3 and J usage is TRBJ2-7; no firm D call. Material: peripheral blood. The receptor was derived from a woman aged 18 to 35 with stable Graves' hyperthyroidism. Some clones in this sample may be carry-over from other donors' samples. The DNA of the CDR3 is TGTGCCAGCAGTTCGTATCAGAAAACCTACGAGCAGTACTTC. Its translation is CASSSYQKTYEQYF.